Sequencing of this T cell receptor (beta chain) was carried out in a study of radiation and T cells in renal cell carcinoma. Looking at the study overall: Nephrectomy followed 15 Gy stereotactic body radiation by 4 weeks. Study conclusions and caveats: Pretreatment tumor biopsies were lacking, so baseline clonotypes are unknown.

A word on this clone: The antigen is undetermined.

Indicated time point: blood 2 weeks post-SBRT. Specified treatment: 15 Gy SBRT to primary tumor, nephrectomy 4 weeks later. The CDR3 extends over 16 amino acids. V gave up 4 bases and J gave up 6 bases; unmatched junction bases: 9. Germline-derived CDR1 and CDR2 are LGHNA and YSLEER. Profiled with immunoSEQ multiplex PCR; TCRdb holds only in-frame clones, not every one. The profile shows some 150,000 clones, roughly 90% of them singletons. This receptor was identified in a woman aged 45-65 years with renal cell carcinoma. The sample here was blood, taken from a patient whose treatment included radiotherapy and nephrectomy. The chain links TRBV4-3 to TRBJ2-3; TRBD2 aligns across 11 bases. The CDR3 region is CASSPLAGGRGDTQYF. The CDR3 coding sequence is TGCGCCAGCAGCCCATTAGCGGGGGGGCGAGGGGATACGCAGTATTTT.